A single sample is the source of the 28 T cell receptor beta chains below, sequenced in a study of blood T cell repertoires in COVID-19. This table comes from immunoSEQ multiplex PCR, and its TCRdb copy is limited to in-frame clones, with some not included. The sample has roughly 180,000 clones; 84% are singletons. The sample was peripheral blood. These TCRs come from a human donor in a cohort sampled during active COVID-19.

The chain has TRBV20-1 and TRBJ2-5; 9 bases line up with TRBD2. The germline gives CDR1 DFQATT, CDR2 SNEGSKA (reference sequence). The CDR3 length is 15 residues. V dropped 3 bases and J dropped 5; count of bases not matched to a gene: 10. CDR3 DNA sequence: TGCAGTGCTAGTCAGAGCGGGGGGCTTGGGGAGACCCAGTACTTC. It yields the protein CSASQSGGLGETQYF.

The chain joins TRBV6-1 to TRBJ1-2, with 11 bases matching TRBD1. With 5 bases clipped from V and 6 bases from J, the junction kept 8 bases outside the gene matches. CDR1 is MNHNS and CDR2 is SASEGT in the germline V gene. CDR3 length equals 15 residues. The CDR3 spells CASSIGQGASNGYTF. CDR3 bases: TGTGCCAGCAGTATCGGACAGGGGGCTTCAAATGGCTACACCTTC.

This chain links TRBV2 with TRBJ2-2, with D unresolved. The CDR3 length is 12 residues. Germline CDR1 SNHLY, CDR2 FYNNEI. The germline V and J ends were trimmed by 3 bases and 5 bases, with 4 bases remaining between them. The CDR3 region is CASSERTGELFF. CDR3 coding DNA: TGTGCCAGCAGTGAGCGGACCGGGGAGCTGTTTTTT.

The rearrangement joins TRBV19 to TRBJ1-2; D possibly corresponds to TRBD1 (6 bases). The CDR3 runs to 15 residues. V was shortened by 7 bases and J by 2 bases, with 17 bases between the two germline ends. From germline, CDR1 is LNHDA and CDR2 SQIVND (reference sequence). In DNA, the CDR3 is TGTGCCAGTACCAAGGCGGGAGGGGGAAACTATGGCTACACCTTC. This gives the protein CASTKAGGGNYGYTF.

CDR3 in amino acids: CASSTSRGDGNTIYF. The DNA of the CDR3 is TGTGCCAGCAGCACTAGTCGGGGGGACGGAAACACCATATATTTT. This sequence joins TRBV5-5 and TRBJ1-3; possible D gene TRBD1, 5 bases. The CDR3 consists of 15 residues. Deletions cut 4 bases from V and 4 bases from J, with 15 bases between. From germline, CDR1 is SGHKS and CDR2 YYEKEE (reference sequence).

This clone was seen a few times. CDR3 DNA sequence: TGTGCCAGCAGCGTCGGGTCCTCTAACTATGGCTACACCTTC. Its translation is CASSVGSSNYGYTF. The chain joins TRBV9 to TRBJ1-2; D is uncertain. The length of the CDR3 is 14 residues. CDR1 SGDLS and CDR2 YYNGEE come from the germline V gene. V was trimmed by 2 bases and J by 0 bases, leaving 8 bases between them.

The gene calls are TRBV2 and TRBJ1-6, with 7 bases aligning to TRBD1. CDR1 is SNHLY and CDR2 is FYNNEI in the germline V gene. J was trimmed by 3 bases and V by 7 bases; bases with no gene match: 9. The length of the CDR3 is 16 residues. The chain's CDR3 is CASTSPDRVYNSPLHF. DNA for the CDR3: TGTGCCAGCACCAGCCCAGACAGGGTCTATAATTCACCCCTCCACTTT.

The chain employs TRBV5-6 and TRBJ2-7, with D possibly being TRBD1 (5 bases). The V gene lost 2 bases and the J gene lost 1 base, with 7 bases spanning the gap. The CDR3 spans 13 residues. Per germline, CDR1 SGHDT and CDR2 YYEEEE. The CDR3 loop is CASSFTGSYEQYF. CDR3 coding DNA: TGTGCCAGCAGCTTTACAGGTTCCTACGAGCAGTACTTC.

The rearrangement joins TRBV5-1 to TRBJ1-5; 7 nucleotides align to TRBD1. This CDR3 region has 12 residues. Unmatched junction bases numbered 9, after V lost 10 bases and J lost 8 bases. Germline CDR1 reads SGHRS; CDR2 reads YFSETQ. The CDR3 nucleotides read TGCGCCTCACAACAGGGGCCCGAGCCCCAGCATTTT. This sequence encodes CASQQGPEPQHF.

The rearrangement links TRBV10-1 to TRBJ2-2, with D hard to call. V lost 0 bases to trimming and J lost 4 bases, with 6 bases between them. The germline CDR1 and CDR2 sequences are WNHNN and SYGVQD (reference sequence). The CDR3 consists of 14 residues. CDR3 bases: TGCGCCAGCAGTGAGTCAAGCCTCACCGGGGAGCTGTTTTTT. Translated: CASSESSLTGELFF.

CDR3 in amino acids: CASSQDPPGGTGELFF. CDR3 in DNA: TGCGCCAGCAGCCAAGATCCCCCAGGCGGGACCGGGGAGCTGTTTTTT. V and J are TRBV4-1 and TRBJ2-2; perhaps TRBD2 as D (5 bases). Per the germline V gene, CDR1 is MGHRA and CDR2 is YSYEKL. This CDR3 has 16 amino acids. Trimming removed 0 bases from V and 5 bases from J, with 13 bases in between.

This chain links TRBV12-1 with TRBJ2-5; the table names TRBD1, a call not compared with the DNA. TRBV12-1 is an annotated pseudogene. The CDR3 runs 17 residues. This CDR3 is CASSFAPSPGGPWAQYF. DNA for the CDR3: TGTGCCAGCAGCTTTGCGCCATCCCCAGGGGGGCCATGGGCCCAGTACTTC.

The V call is TRBV12-5, the J call TRBJ1-2, with D perhaps TRBD1 (6 bases). V lost 2 bases and J 1 base, leaving 11 bases between the germline ends. This CDR3 is built from 15 residues. CDR1 is LGHNT, CDR2 FRNRAP, per germline. The DNA for the CDR3 is TGTGCTAGTGGTTTGCCCCCGGACAGTAACTATGGCTACACCTTC. It yields the protein CASGLPPDSNYGYTF.

CDR3 in DNA: TGTGCCAGCAGCCAAGGGAGGGCAAGTACGCAGTATTTT. It encodes CASSQGRASTQYF. The rearrangement joins TRBV4-2 to TRBJ2-3; D is possibly TRBD2 (6 bases). Germline V gene sequence: CDR1 LGHNA, CDR2 YNFKEQ. This CDR3 comprises 13 residues. The V and J ends lost 1 base and 8 bases respectively, with 10 bases between them.

The genes are TRBV9 and TRBJ2-7; the match to TRBD1 covers 7 bases. The J segment lost 0 bases and the V segment lost 0 bases, leaving 3 bases of the junction unmatched. Germline assignment: CDR1 SGDLS and CDR2 YYNGEE. CDR3 size: 15 residues. The CDR3 DNA is TGTGCCAGCAGCGTAGGTTGGGACAGCTCCTACGAGCAGTACTTC. The encoded protein is CASSVGWDSSYEQYF.

The chain combines TRBV9 with TRBJ1-2; 7 bases are a match to TRBD1. Germline V gene sequence: CDR1 SGDLS, CDR2 YYNGEE. The length of the CDR3 is 15 residues. The junction had 6 bases not matched to a gene; V was cut back by 4 bases and J by 0 bases. The CDR3 spells CASSPSGGPNYGYTF. The CDR3 DNA sequence: TGTGCCAGCAGCCCATCAGGGGGACCTAACTATGGCTACACCTTC.

The chain has TRBV6-5 and TRBJ2-1; 8 nucleotides agree with TRBD2. V gave up 10 bases and J gave up 8 bases; unmatched junction bases: 13. In germline, CDR1 is MNHEY, CDR2 SVGAGI. The CDR3 is made up of 14 amino acids. The CDR3 spells CATNRGGPLDEQFF. The CDR3, as DNA: TGTGCCACAAACCGGGGGGGCCCATTGGATGAGCAGTTCTTC.

The chain links TRBV19 to TRBJ2-6, with D hard to call. The germline V and J ends were trimmed by 9 bases and 0 bases, with 12 bases remaining between them. The CDR3 runs to 15 residues. CDR1 and CDR2 from the germline V gene are LNHDA and SQIVND (reference sequence). CDR3 bases: TGTGCCAGCGTCGCAGGCCCCTCTGGGGCCAACGTCCTGACTTTC. Translated, it gives CASVAGPSGANVLTF. Full variable domain (rest looked up from reference TRBV19 and TRBJ2-6): DGGITQSPKYLFRKEGQNVTLSCEQNLNHDAMYWYRQDPGQGLRLIYYSQIVNDFQKGDIAEGYSVSREKKESFPLTVTSAQKNPTAFYLCASVAGPSGANVLTFGAGSRLTVL.

The gene calls are TRBV3-1 (or the pseudogene TRBV3-2) and TRBJ2-7, with 7 positions matching TRBD1. J was trimmed by 3 bases and V by 5 bases; bases with no gene match: 4. The length of the CDR3 is 13 residues. Per germline, CDR1 LGHDT and CDR2 YNNKEL (reference sequence). The CDR3 sequence: CASSSGQHYEQYF. The CDR3 region has the DNA TGTGCCAGCAGCTCGGGACAGCACTACGAGCAGTACTTC.

The V gene is TRBV19, the J gene TRBJ2-7; 7 bases match TRBD1. Germline lookup yields CDR1 LNHDA and CDR2 SQIVND (reference sequence). The CDR3 consists of 14 residues. V lost 5 bases, J lost 3 bases, and 7 bases stayed unmatched. CDR3 in amino acids: CASSPGTEDYEQYF. For the CDR3, the DNA is TGTGCCAGTAGTCCCGGGACAGAAGACTACGAGCAGTACTTC.

This rearrangement joins TRBV7-3 to TRBJ1-6; D perhaps matches TRBD1 (5 bases). Germline V gives CDR1 SGHTA, CDR2 FQGTGA. The CDR3 is 15 amino acids. The germline V and J ends were trimmed by 3 bases and 9 bases, with 15 bases remaining between them. CDR3 sequence: CASSFRGGVGSPLHF. The DNA for the CDR3 is TGTGCCAGCAGCTTTAGAGGAGGGGTGGGTTCACCCCTCCACTTT.

The V gene is TRBV2, the J gene TRBJ2-7; 10 positions agree with TRBD1. The CDR3 length is 14 residues. Germline V lookup: CDR1 SNHLY, CDR2 FYNNEI. Unmatched junction bases numbered 5, after V lost 2 bases and J lost 7 bases. In DNA form, the CDR3 reads TGTGCCAGCAGTGAATGGGGGACAGGGGCAGAGCAGTACTTC. It specifies CASSEWGTGAEQYF. The whole variable domain, filled in from reference TRBV2 and TRBJ2-7, reads EPEVTQTPSHQVTQMGQEVILRCVPISNHLYFYWYRQILGQKVEFLVSFYNNEISEKSEIFDDQFSVERPDGSNFTLKIRSTKLEDSAMYFCASSEWGTGAEQYFGPGTRLTVT.

The chain couples TRBV4-2 to TRBJ2-5; TRBD1 is a possible D gene (6 bases). Germline V gene lookup returns CDR1 LGHNA and CDR2 YNFKEQ. This CDR3 spans 16 amino acids. V lost 1 base and J 4 bases, leaving 16 bases between the germline ends. CDR3 coding DNA: TGTGCCAGCAGCCAAGGGCAGGGGCACGTTGCAGAGACCCAGTACTTC. This sequence encodes CASSQGQGHVAETQYF.

The chain recombines TRBV7-9 with TRBJ2-7; 8 bases line up with TRBD1. The germline V gene encodes CDR1 SEHNR and CDR2 FQNEAQ (reference sequence). CDR3 length equals 14 residues. Unmatched junction bases numbered 6, after V lost 5 bases and J lost 3 bases. The CDR3 region is CASSPDRGGYEQYF. DNA for the CDR3: TGTGCCAGCAGCCCTGACAGGGGAGGCTACGAGCAGTACTTC.

This clone came up a few times. V is TRBV5-1 and J is TRBJ1-1; 8 bases align to TRBD1. CDR1 and CDR2 from the germline V gene are SGHRS and YFSETQ. The CDR3 has 15 amino acids. The J segment lost 5 bases and the V segment lost 1 base, leaving 7 bases of the junction unmatched. CDR3 amino acids: CASSLRLTGDTEAFF. CDR3 sequence (DNA): TGCGCCAGCAGCTTGAGGTTGACAGGGGATACTGAAGCTTTCTTT.

This rearrangement joins TRBV3-1 (or the pseudogene TRBV3-2) to TRBJ1-3; D remains unclear. V was cut by 1 base and J by 0 bases, with 16 bases left in between. Germline V gives CDR1 LGHDT, CDR2 YNNKEL (reference sequence). The CDR3 spans 18 residues. The CDR3 nucleotides read TGTGCCAGCAGCCAAGTTTCACAGAACCCCAGCTCTGGAAACACCATATATTTT. Translated, it gives CASSQVSQNPSSGNTIYF.

The chain employs TRBV11-2 and TRBJ2-7; possibly TRBD1 for D (5 bases). Trimming took 5 bases from V and 6 from J, leaving 14 bases between them. CDR3 size: 13 residues. Germline CDR1 is SGHAT and CDR2 is FQNNGV. CDR3 DNA sequence: TGTGCCAGCAGCCACGCCCAGGGTTTCGAGCAGTACTTC. It yields the protein CASSHAQGFEQYF.

The V call is TRBV19, the J call TRBJ1-2; D is perhaps TRBD1 (6 bases). The CDR3 is 14 amino acids. The V gene's germline CDR1 is LNHDA and CDR2 SQIVND (reference sequence). Deletions cut 5 bases from V and 5 bases from J, with 15 bases between. The CDR3 nucleotides are TGTGCCAGTAGTGGGAACAGGGTGGGGTATGGCTACACCTTC. As protein: CASSGNRVGYGYTF.